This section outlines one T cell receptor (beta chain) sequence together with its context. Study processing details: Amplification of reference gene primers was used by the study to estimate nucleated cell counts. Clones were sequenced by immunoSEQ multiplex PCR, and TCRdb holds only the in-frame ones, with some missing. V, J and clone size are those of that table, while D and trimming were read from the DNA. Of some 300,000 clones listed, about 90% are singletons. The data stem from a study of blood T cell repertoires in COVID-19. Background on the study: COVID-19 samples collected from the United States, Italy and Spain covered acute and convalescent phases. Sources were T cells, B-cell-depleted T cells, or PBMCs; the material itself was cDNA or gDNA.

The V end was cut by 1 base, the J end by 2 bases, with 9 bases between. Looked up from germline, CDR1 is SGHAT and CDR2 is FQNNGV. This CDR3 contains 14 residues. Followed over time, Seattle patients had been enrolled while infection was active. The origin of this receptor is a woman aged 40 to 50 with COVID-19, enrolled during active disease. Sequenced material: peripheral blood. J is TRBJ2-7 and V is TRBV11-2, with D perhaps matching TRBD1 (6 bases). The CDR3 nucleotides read TGTGCCAGCAGCTTAGCCGGGACAACCTACGAGCAGTACTTC. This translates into CASSLAGTTYEQYF.